The present entry profiles one T cell receptor beta chain with its context. The data were produced by immunoSEQ multiplex PCR, yet TCRdb's version contains in-frame clones alone and is incomplete. The profile shows 45,000 to 55,000 clones, around 83% of them singletons. This entry comes from a study of blood T cell repertoires in COVID-19. Study in general: Sources were T cells, B-cell-depleted T cells, or PBMCs; the material itself was cDNA or gDNA.

The clonotype originates from a man in his sixties with active COVID-19. Input material: peripheral blood.

CDR3 sequence reads: CASSLGSTSGSTDTQYF. CDR3 bases: TGTGCCAGCAGCTTAGGGTCGACTAGCGGATCCACAGATACGCAGTATTTT. The chain recombines TRBV7-8 with TRBJ2-3; the match to TRBD2 covers 9 bases. There are 17 residues in the CDR3. CDR1 is SGHVS, CDR2 FQNEAQ, per germline. V was clipped by 1 base and J by 2 bases; unmatched bases: 7.